Shown below are 2 T cell receptor beta chains from a single sample sequenced in a study of shared clonotypes between healthy human individuals. The table came from immunoSEQ multiplex PCR; TCRdb's copy has only in-frame clones and leaves some out. This table holds about 490,000 clones, roughly 80% found once. Sequencing input: PBMCs. All receptors derive from a woman aged 40 to 50 in good health. Some clones in this sample may be carry-over from other donors' samples.

The sample holds one count of this clone. The rearrangement joins TRBV5-4 to TRBJ2-5, with 14 bases lining up with TRBD2. After removal of 1 base from V and 2 bases from J, the junction contained 7 bases not matched to a gene. This CDR3 is 18 amino acids long. In germline, CDR1 is SGHNT, CDR2 YYREEE (reference sequence). CDR3 nucleotide sequence: TGTGCCAGCAGCTTGCGGACGGGACTAGCGGGGGCGCAAGAGACCCAGTACTTC. It encodes CASSLRTGLAGAQETQYF.

The chain is built from TRBV7-9 and TRBJ1-1, with D possibly TRBD1 on 6 matching bases. The V gene lost 6 bases and the J gene lost 1 base, with 9 bases spanning the gap. The CDR3 is 13 residues long. The V gene's germline CDR1 is SEHNR and CDR2 FQNEAQ (reference sequence). This chain's CDR3 is CASSMDRNTEAFF. The CDR3 bases are TGTGCCAGCAGTATGGACAGGAACACTGAAGCTTTCTTT.